The 27 T cell receptor beta chains given below trace back to one sample, sequenced in a study of CD8+CD57+ T cells in acquired aplastic anemia. Genomic DNA served as template for TCR beta VDJ and CDR3 profiling. Using its own MiXCR run on the reads, TCRdb lists one record per CDR3 protein. This sample has over 40,000 distinct CDR3 sequences; 63% occur once, and the top ten carry roughly three fifths. An expansion of CD8+CD57+ cells by flow cytometry had been shown in patients chosen for sequencing. Source material: sorted CD4+, CD8+, or CD8+CD57+ T cells (not recorded which) from PBMCs. All receptors come from a human donor with aplastic anemia.

In DNA form, the CDR3 reads TGTGCCACCAGCACCTCTGGACAGACTGAAAAACTGTTTTTT. As protein: CATSTSGQTEKLFF. The rearrangement uses TRBV15 and TRBJ1-4; TRBD1 might be the D (6 bases). V was cut by 4 bases and J by 7 bases, with 13 bases left in between. Germline V gives CDR1 LNHNV, CDR2 YYDKDF (reference sequence). The CDR3 is made up of 14 amino acids.

The table lists this clonotype with a count of one. The rearrangement joins TRBV24-1 to TRBJ1-2, with 9 nucleotides matching TRBD1. V shed 3 bases and J 4 bases; nucleotides not matched to a gene: 2. CDR3 length: 14 residues. Germline CDR1 and CDR2: KGHDR and SFDVKD. CDR3 nucleotides: TGTGCCACCAGTGATCAACAGGGGGCCTATGGCTACACCTTC. As protein: CATSDQQGAYGYTF.

The chain employs TRBV7-9 and TRBJ2-2; D is unclear. Germline values: CDR1 SEHNR, CDR2 FQNEAQ (reference sequence). The V end lost 2 bases, the J end lost 7 bases, and 5 bases lay between the germline ends. The CDR3 is 12 amino acids. The chain's CDR3 is CASSLPSGELFF. DNA of the CDR3: TGTGCCAGCAGCTTACCTAGCGGGGAGCTGTTTTTT.

The chain is built from TRBV20-1 and TRBJ2-1; 9 bases align to TRBD2. The trim removed 6 bases at V and 7 bases at J, leaving 13 bases unmatched. The CDR3 has 15 residues. The germline CDR1 and CDR2 sequences are DFQATT and SNEGSKA (reference sequence). CDR3 nucleotide sequence: TGCAGTGCCGGAGGGGGCGGGGGGGCCCGGAATGAGCAGTTCTTC. Translation: CSAGGGGGARNEQFF.

The rearrangement links TRBV5-6 to TRBJ1-5; TRBD1 is a possible D gene (5 bases). V lost 0 bases to trimming and J lost 10 bases, with 8 bases between them. The germline gives CDR1 SGHDT, CDR2 YYEEEE. The CDR3 loop spans 12 amino acids. The CDR3 coding sequence is TGTGCCAGCAGCTTGGTTACAGGCCCCCAGCATTTT. This encodes CASSLVTGPQHF.

This clonotype has a handful of counts. This rearrangement joins TRBV10-3 to TRBJ2-5; D call uncertain. This CDR3 is built from 12 residues. Trimming pared 6 bases from V and 3 bases from J, leaving 8 bases between. CDR1 is ENHRY and CDR2 is SYGVKD in the germline V gene. CDR3 region: CAIRVGEETQYF. The CDR3 DNA follows: TGTGCCATCAGGGTAGGAGAAGAGACCCAGTACTTC.

This clonotype was detected ten times or more. The V and J genes are TRBV6-1 and TRBJ2-2; 13 positions match TRBD2. From germline, CDR1 is MNHNS and CDR2 SASEGT. The CDR3 has 14 residues. The trim removed 6 bases at V and 7 bases at J, leaving 2 bases unmatched. CDR3 region: CASSRTSGGGELFF. The CDR3 bases are TGTGCCAGCAGCAGGACTAGCGGGGGCGGGGAGCTGTTTTTT.

The V gene is TRBV24-1, the J gene TRBJ2-7; possible D gene TRBD1, 7 bases. Germline CDR1 is KGHDR and CDR2 is SFDVKD. The CDR3 covers 14 residues. V was cut by 9 bases and J by 9 bases, with 23 bases left in between. The CDR3 sequence: CATSPRTGGAGQYF. The CDR3 DNA reads TGTGCCACCTCCCCTCGGACAGGAGGGGCCGGGCAGTACTTC.

This sequence joins TRBV2 and TRBJ2-3; 8 bases fit TRBD1. In germline, CDR1 is SNHLY, CDR2 FYNNEI. V shed 6 bases, J shed 5 bases, and the junction held 10 bases outside the gene matches. The CDR3 runs 15 residues. The CDR3 region is CASSQGGTGRDTQYF. For the CDR3, the DNA is TGTGCCAGCAGCCAAGGGGGGACAGGCCGAGATACGCAGTATTTT.

This clonotype is deemed medium-sized. The chain is built from TRBV19 and TRBJ1-5, with no clear D. Germline assignment: CDR1 LNHDA and CDR2 SQIVND (reference sequence). Trimming pared 7 bases from V and 3 bases from J, leaving 13 bases between. The CDR3 is 14 amino acids. The CDR3 is CASTPTEPNQPQHF. The DNA for the CDR3 is TGTGCCAGTACCCCAACAGAGCCCAATCAGCCCCAGCATTTT.

This clonotype is a singleton in its sample. V usage is TRBV29-1 and J usage is TRBJ2-7; possibly TRBD2 for D (6 bases). Trimming cost V 4 bases and J 0 bases, with 10 bases left between them. The V gene's germline CDR1 is SQVTM and CDR2 ANQGSEA. This CDR3 has 13 amino acids. The CDR3 DNA reads TGCAGCGTTGGGGAGGTTAGCTCCTACGAGCAGTACTTC. Translation: CSVGEVSSYEQYF.

The CDR3 DNA is TGCAGCGTGGCGCCGGGACAGGGGAGGAGTGGTCTGTTTTTT. This translates into CSVAPGQGRSGLFF. This chain joins TRBV29-1 and TRBJ1-4; 10 bases align to TRBD1. CDR1 is SQVTM and CDR2 is ANQGSEA in the germline V gene. This CDR3 is built from 14 residues. After removal of 6 bases from V and 14 bases from J, the junction contained 15 bases not matched to a gene.

J is TRBJ2-5 and V is TRBV10-3; D not resolved. Germline V gene lookup returns CDR1 ENHRY and CDR2 SYGVKD. This CDR3 has 14 amino acids. V was pared by 4 bases and J by 0 bases, with 9 bases between. The CDR3 region has the DNA TGTGCCATCAGTGGAACAGCAAACCAAGAGACCCAGTACTTC. This sequence encodes CAISGTANQETQYF.

The gene calls are TRBV29-1 and TRBJ2-7, with 9 positions matching TRBD1. This CDR3 region has 12 residues. V trimming: 7 bases; J trimming: 9 bases; junction bases outside the gene matches: 10. Germline V gene data show CDR1 as SQVTM and CDR2 as ANQGSEA. The CDR3: CSAYPGTGRQYF. The DNA of the CDR3 is TGCAGCGCCTATCCCGGGACAGGGAGGCAGTACTTC.

The chain joins TRBV2 to TRBJ1-2; TRBD1 is a possible D gene (5 bases). The CDR3 spans 11 residues. Trimming removed 8 bases from V and 4 bases from J, with 8 bases in between. Germline V gene sequence: CDR1 SNHLY, CDR2 FYNNEI. For the CDR3, the DNA is TGTGCCAGCGGCAGGGCCTATGGCTACACCTTC. Its protein product is CASGRAYGYTF. Combining the CDR3 with reference TRBV2 and TRBJ1-2 gives the whole variable domain EPEVTQTPSHQVTQMGQEVILRCVPISNHLYFYWYRQILGQKVEFLVSFYNNEISEKSEIFDDQFSVERPDGSNFTLKIRSTKLEDSAMYFCASGRAYGYTFGSGTRLTVV.

This chain links TRBV19 with TRBJ1-5, with D possibly being TRBD1 (5 bases). The V gene lost 0 bases and the J gene lost 2 bases, with 8 bases spanning the gap. Germline CDR1 LNHDA, CDR2 SQIVND (reference sequence). The CDR3 is 15 residues long. The CDR3 loop reads CASSIDRERNQPQHF. DNA for the CDR3: TGTGCCAGTAGTATAGACAGGGAGCGCAATCAGCCCCAGCATTTT.

This clonotype showed up many times. The chain is built from TRBV5-1 and TRBJ1-1; a possible D gene is TRBD1 (5 bases). Germline V CDR1 and CDR2: SGHRS, YFSETQ. V lost 0 bases to trimming and J lost 6 bases, with 12 bases between them. The CDR3 length is 14 residues. For the CDR3, the DNA is TGCGCCAGCAGCTTGGGACAGCATGTCGCTGAAGCTTTCTTT. Its translation: CASSLGQHVAEAFF.

The count of this clonotype is one. V usage is TRBV24-1 and J usage is TRBJ1-2, with TRBD1 matching 8 bases. This CDR3 has 12 amino acids. Trimming cost V 4 bases and J 8 bases; bases outside gene matches: 2. Germline V lookup: CDR1 KGHDR, CDR2 SFDVKD. The CDR3 reads CATSERQGGYTF. As DNA, the CDR3 is TGTGCCACCAGTGAACGACAGGGGGGCTACACCTTC.

V and J are TRBV7-8 and TRBJ1-2; the match to TRBD1 covers 9 bases. J lost 6 bases, V lost 4 bases, and 6 bases had no gene match. Germline CDR1 SGHVS, CDR2 FQNEAQ. The CDR3 contains 14 residues. Here the CDR3 DNA reads TGTGCCAGCAGCTATACAGGGGGCGCAAATGGCTACACCTTC. The encoded protein is CASSYTGGANGYTF.

Many counts were recorded for this clonotype. The rearrangement links TRBV9 to TRBJ2-7; either TRBD1 or TRBD2 may fit D (5 bases each). V lost 3 bases and J lost 7, with 14 bases in between. The CDR3 extends over 13 amino acids. CDR1 and CDR2 from the germline V gene are SGDLS and YYNGEE. CDR3 nucleotides: TGTGCCAGCAGCGGAGGGGAGTCCCTAGAGCAGTACTTC. Amino acids: CASSGGESLEQYF.

The chain links TRBV19 to TRBJ1-6; 11 positions match TRBD1. V dropped 5 bases and J dropped 7; count of bases not matched to a gene: 1. CDR3 size: 14 residues. Germline V gene data show CDR1 as LNHDA and CDR2 as SQIVND (reference sequence). Here the CDR3 reads CASSRDRGNSPLHF. CDR3 in DNA: TGTGCCAGTAGTCGGGACAGGGGGAATTCACCCCTCCACTTT.

This clonotype was found a few times. V and J are TRBV29-1 and TRBJ2-7; weak D call: TRBD1 (6 bases). The CDR3 covers 13 residues. V was trimmed by 6 bases and J by 2 bases, leaving 14 bases between them. In germline, CDR1 is SQVTM, CDR2 ANQGSEA. The CDR3 nucleotides are TGCAGCGTGATAGGGACAAAACCCTACGAGCAGTACTTC. It is translated as CSVIGTKPYEQYF.

The chain uses TRBV11-2 and TRBJ2-7; 10 bases line up with TRBD2. Germline V gives CDR1 SGHAT, CDR2 FQNNGV. The CDR3 runs 15 residues. J lost 3 bases, V lost 1 base, and 3 bases had no gene match. As DNA, the CDR3 is TGTGCCAGCAGCTTAGGGACTAGCGGATTCTACGAGCAGTACTTC. It specifies CASSLGTSGFYEQYF.

The rearrangement joins TRBV20-1 to TRBJ2-5, with D perhaps matching TRBD2 (7 bases). Germline V CDR1 and CDR2: DFQATT, SNEGSKA (reference sequence). Trimming pared 3 bases from V and 1 base from J, leaving 9 bases between. The CDR3 spans 13 residues. The CDR3 nucleotides read TGCAGTGCTAGGAGGGGGGGCCAAGAGACCCAGTACTTC. Translated, it gives CSARRGGQETQYF.

The chain carries TRBV7-2 and TRBJ2-3; D may be TRBD2 (6 bases). CDR3 length equals 12 residues. The V gene's germline CDR1 is SGHTA and CDR2 FQGNSA. Between the trimmed V and J ends, which lost 3 bases and 6 bases, there was a span of 7 bases. The CDR3 sequence: CASSFSGDTQYF. The CDR3 bases are TGTGCCAGCAGCTTTAGCGGCGATACGCAGTATTTT. Full variable domain (remainder filled in from reference TRBV7-2 and TRBJ2-3): GAGVSQSPSNKVTEKGKDVELRCDPISGHTALYWYRQSLGQGLEFLIYFQGNSAPDKSGLPSDRFSAERTGGSVSTLTIQRTQQEDSAVYLCASSFSGDTQYFGPGTRLTVL.

Here the CDR3 DNA reads TGTGCCAGCAGGCAGGGGGGATTCTACGAGCAGTACTTC. Its translation is CASRQGGFYEQYF. The chain is built from TRBV2 and TRBJ2-7; D possibly corresponds to TRBD1 (7 bases). The CDR3 has 13 amino acids. Trimming pared 6 bases from V and 3 bases from J, leaving 12 bases between. Germline V lookup: CDR1 SNHLY, CDR2 FYNNEI.

This chain uses TRBV25-1 with TRBJ2-7; D may be TRBD1 (5 bases). The germline gives CDR1 MGHDK, CDR2 SYGVNS. This CDR3 is 13 amino acids long. Trimming left V 3 bases short and J 2 bases short, with 8 bases between. CDR3 amino acids: CASSEQGPYEQYF. CDR3 DNA sequence: TGTGCCAGCAGTGAGCAGGGTCCCTACGAGCAGTACTTC.